Listed here are 20 T cell receptor beta chains from one sample, sequenced in a study of blood T cells in healthy people across ages. Primers used in a second PCR of about 6 to 12 cycles were a sample-barcoded 5' primer and a J-beta primer mix. TCRdb redid the calling of the 5' RACE reads with MiXCR, one entry per CDR3 protein. Seen here are about 900,000 distinct CDR3 sequences, roughly 60% observed once, and the top ten hold about 27%. The sequenced material came from blood. The receptors here all came from a young man in good health.

The chain employs TRBV10-3 and TRBJ1-1, with a weak D call TRBD1 (5 bases). V was clipped by 11 bases and J by 1 base, with 23 bases between them. The CDR3 has 16 residues. Germline lookup yields CDR1 ENHRY and CDR2 SYGVKD. The CDR3 spells CAVSPGLDAANTEAFF. Written as DNA, the CDR3 is TGTGCCGTCTCCCCGGGGCTTGACGCGGCGAACACTGAAGCTTTCTTT.

The table lists this clonotype with a few counts. The chain is built from TRBV6-5 and TRBJ2-1; D assignment may be TRBD1 or TRBD2 (6 bases each). Germline values: CDR1 MNHEY, CDR2 SVGAGI. CDR3 length equals 13 residues. V was trimmed by 2 bases and J by 9 bases, leaving 11 bases between them. The DNA for the CDR3 is TGTGCCAGCAGTTACGGGGGGCGGGGTGAGCAGTTCTTC. It translates to CASSYGGRGEQFF.

This clonotype has a single count. A read error may account for a junction end that differs from germline. The rearrangement uses TRBV6-2 or TRBV6-3 and TRBJ1-5, with no clear D. Germline CDR1 MNHEY, CDR2 SVGEGT. This CDR3 contains 11 residues. The CDR3 DNA reads TGTACCAGCAGTTATTGTCAGCCCCAGCATTTT. Protein product: CTSSYCQPQHF.

This chain links TRBV6-2 or TRBV6-3 with TRBJ2-4, with 11 nucleotides matching TRBD2. The J call may not be correct, given that the DNA end is closer to TRBJ2-7. The germline V gene has CDR1 MNHEY and CDR2 SVGEGT. This CDR3 contains 17 residues. The CDR3 protein is CASSYSRGTSGGNEQYF. The CDR3 DNA reads as TGTGCCAGCAGTTACTCGAGAGGAACTAGCGGGGGTAACGAGCAGTACTTC.

V gene TRBV20-1 combines with J gene TRBJ1-1; the D gene is possibly TRBD1 (5 bases). The V gene's germline CDR1 is DFQATT and CDR2 SNEGSKA (reference sequence). CDR3 size: 12 residues. Trimming removed 6 bases at V and 1 base at J, with 9 bases between. The CDR3 spells CSARDENTEAFF. CDR3 in DNA: TGCAGTGCACGGGACGAGAACACTGAAGCTTTCTTT.

The chain uses TRBV28 and TRBJ2-7, with D possibly matching TRBD1 (5 bases). Germline V gives CDR1 MDHEN, CDR2 SYDVKM. The CDR3 runs to 16 residues. V gave up 2 bases and J gave up 0 bases, with 14 bases separating them. DNA of the CDR3: TGTGCCAGCAGTTTAAGCCGGACACTAAGCTCCTACGAGCAGTACTTC. As protein: CASSLSRTLSSYEQYF.

The chain recombines TRBV12-3 or TRBV12-4 with TRBJ2-2; D is undetermined. Between the trimmed V and J ends, which lost 2 bases and 3 bases, there was a span of 4 bases. CDR3 length: 13 residues. As DNA, the CDR3 is TGTGCCAGCAGTTTAAGTTACACCGGGGAGCTGTTTTTT. Translating gives CASSLSYTGELFF.

The V and J genes are TRBV7-2 and TRBJ2-5, with a weak D call TRBD2 (5 bases). The last part of the DNA fits TRBJ2-7 better; the J call may be wrong. The CDR3 has 14 amino acids. Germline V gives CDR1 SGHTA, CDR2 FQGNSA. CDR3 protein: CASRRREPGYEQYF. CDR3 in DNA: TGTGCCAGCAGACGACGCGAGCCGGGGTACGAGCAGTACTTC.

The V and J genes are TRBV29-1 and TRBJ1-1; D gene uncertain. Germline CDR1 and CDR2: SQVTM and ANQGSEA. CDR3 size: 12 residues. The V gene lost 2 bases and the J gene lost 0 bases, with 4 bases spanning the gap. The CDR3 reads CSVEWLNTEAFF. Here the CDR3 DNA reads TGCAGCGTTGAATGGCTGAACACTGAAGCTTTCTTT. Using reference TRBV29-1 and TRBJ1-1 for the parts outside the CDR3, the full variable domain is SAVISQKPSRDICQRGTSLTIQCQVDSQVTMMFWYRQQPGQSLTLIATANQGSEATYESGFVIDKFPISRPNLTFSTLTVSNMSPEDSSIYLCSVEWLNTEAFFGQGTRLTVV.

About this clonotype itself: One junction end does not reproduce the germline sequence, and a read error may be involved. The chain uses TRBV6-2 or TRBV6-3 and TRBJ2-1; TRBD2 matches 10 bases. The CDR3 sequence is 15 residues long. Germline V gene data show CDR1 as MNHEY and CDR2 as SVGEGT. The chain's CDR3 is CDSTKRGGWYNEQFF. In DNA form, the CDR3 reads TGTGACAGCACCAAGCGGGGGGGCTGGTACAATGAGCAGTTCTTC.

Only a few counts were recorded for this clonotype. V is TRBV4-2 and J is TRBJ2-3, with 11 nucleotides matching TRBD2. Germline assignment: CDR1 LGHNA and CDR2 YNFKEQ. V lost 4 bases, J lost 6 bases, and 3 bases stayed unmatched. The CDR3 contains 14 residues. The CDR3 DNA sequence: TGTGCCAGCAGCCCTAGCGGGGGGTCGGATACGCAGTATTTT. Protein: CASSPSGGSDTQYF.

The V gene is TRBV20-1, the J gene TRBJ2-1, with TRBD1 identical over 7 bases. This CDR3 has 12 amino acids. The germline CDR1 and CDR2 sequences are DFQATT and SNEGSKA (reference sequence). Trimming cost V 2 bases and J 5 bases; bases outside gene matches: 0. The CDR3: CSARQGDNEQFF. Written as DNA, the CDR3 is TGCAGTGCTAGACAGGGGGACAATGAGCAGTTCTTC.

This chain links TRBV12-3 or TRBV12-4 with TRBJ2-4, with TRBD2 matching 7 bases. V trimming: 6 bases; J trimming: 13 bases; junction bases outside the gene matches: 9. The CDR3 consists of 12 residues. The CDR3 sequence is CASSWTVRGQYF. The DNA of the CDR3 is TGTGCCAGCAGCTGGACCGTGCGGGGGCAGTACTTC.

The J gene is TRBJ2-1, the V gene TRBV15, with D perhaps matching TRBD1 (6 bases). Germline-derived CDR1 and CDR2 are LNHNV and YYDKDF (reference sequence). The CDR3 totals 14 residues. The V end lost 5 bases, the J end lost 7 bases, and 15 bases lay between the germline ends. CDR3 coding DNA: TGTGCCACCAGCCCCAGGGGAATGGGAAATGAGCAGTTCTTC. Translating gives CATSPRGMGNEQFF.

This clonotype was counted only a few times. The chain joins TRBV25-1 to TRBJ2-5; TRBD1 is a possible D gene (6 bases). The V gene's germline CDR1 is MGHDK and CDR2 SYGVNS. Trimming shortened V by 4 bases and J by 2 bases, and 8 bases separated the two germline ends. The CDR3 is made up of 13 amino acids. The CDR3: CASSGDTQETQYF. The CDR3 DNA reads TGTGCCAGCAGTGGGGACACTCAAGAGACCCAGTACTTC.

The J gene is TRBJ2-5, the V gene TRBV5-1, with a weak D call TRBD1 (6 bases). V shed 2 bases and J shed 11 bases, with 16 bases lying between them. Germline V lookup: CDR1 SGHRS, CDR2 YFSETQ. The CDR3 runs 13 residues. The CDR3 sequence: CASSLEAGEEQYF. CDR3 coding DNA: TGCGCCAGCAGCTTAGAGGCAGGGGAAGAGCAGTACTTC.

This clonotype was detected a few times. The chain uses TRBV24-1 and TRBJ2-7; unclear D gene. Germline-derived CDR1 and CDR2 are KGHDR and SFDVKD. Trimming took off 5 bases at V and 7 bases at J, with 17 bases between the two ends. This CDR3 spans 14 amino acids. CDR3 sequence: CATSGDNPYEEQYF. CDR3 sequence (DNA): TGTGCCACCAGTGGTGACAACCCCTACGAGGAGCAGTACTTC.

CDR3 bases: TGTGCCATCAGTGAGTGGTCGGCTGAAGCTTTCTTT. Translating it yields CAISEWSAEAFF. The V and J genes are TRBV10-3 and TRBJ1-1; no clear D. Germline lookup yields CDR1 ENHRY and CDR2 SYGVKD. This CDR3 spans 12 amino acids. The germline V and J ends were trimmed by 1 base and 6 bases, with 6 bases remaining between them.

The genes are TRBV10-3 and TRBJ2-6; the D is unclear. V gave up 3 bases and J gave up 0 bases, with 3 bases separating them. CDR1 is ENHRY and CDR2 is SYGVKD in the germline V gene. The CDR3 runs to 14 residues. CDR3 sequence reads: CAISDRSGANVLTF. The CDR3 DNA reads TGTGCCATCAGTGACCGCTCTGGGGCCAACGTCCTGACTTTC.

This clonotype was counted only a few times. J is TRBJ2-7 and V is TRBV7-2, with 8 bases lining up with TRBD1. V shed 4 bases and J 3 bases; nucleotides not matched to a gene: 5. The CDR3 is 14 residues long. Germline V gene sequence: CDR1 SGHTA, CDR2 FQGNSA. The CDR3 is CASSSRTGSYEQYF. The CDR3 DNA sequence: TGTGCCAGCAGCTCGAGGACAGGGAGCTACGAGCAGTACTTC.